The present T cell receptor (beta chain) was sequenced within a study of blood T cells in healthy people across ages. Study-level findings and limits: Naive T cell percentage by flow cytometry tracked strongly with beta diversity. Both naive CD4+ cell counts and diversity were greater in long-lived donors than in aged donors.

This clonotype was found a few times. Its cognate antigen is unknown. Primed by a sample-barcoded 5' primer and a J-beta primer mix, a second PCR proceeded for about 6 to 12 cycles. TCRdb re-analysed the 5' RACE reads in MiXCR, keeping a single row per CDR3 protein. The repertoire holds approximately 780,000 distinct CDR3 sequences, with around 25% as singletons. CDR3 length: 17 amino acids. The germline V and J ends were trimmed by 2 bases and 1 base, with 15 bases remaining between them. Germline V lookup: CDR1 SGHDN, CDR2 FVKESK. These data are also associated with another study on T cells of mothers and their children. As that report states: Within related and unrelated pairs, thymic selection shapes TCR recombination output in a similar way. The study found slightly higher but non-significant overlap in related versus unrelated mother-child pairs.

The chain is built from TRBV14 and TRBJ2-4, with D maybe TRBD1 (5 bases). The receptor was isolated from a boy under 18 in good health. The sequencing input was blood. The CDR3 DNA reads TGTGCCAGCAGCCAAAGGGGAAGGGGTACCGCCAAAAACATTCAGTACTTC. This encodes CASSQRGRGTAKNIQYF.